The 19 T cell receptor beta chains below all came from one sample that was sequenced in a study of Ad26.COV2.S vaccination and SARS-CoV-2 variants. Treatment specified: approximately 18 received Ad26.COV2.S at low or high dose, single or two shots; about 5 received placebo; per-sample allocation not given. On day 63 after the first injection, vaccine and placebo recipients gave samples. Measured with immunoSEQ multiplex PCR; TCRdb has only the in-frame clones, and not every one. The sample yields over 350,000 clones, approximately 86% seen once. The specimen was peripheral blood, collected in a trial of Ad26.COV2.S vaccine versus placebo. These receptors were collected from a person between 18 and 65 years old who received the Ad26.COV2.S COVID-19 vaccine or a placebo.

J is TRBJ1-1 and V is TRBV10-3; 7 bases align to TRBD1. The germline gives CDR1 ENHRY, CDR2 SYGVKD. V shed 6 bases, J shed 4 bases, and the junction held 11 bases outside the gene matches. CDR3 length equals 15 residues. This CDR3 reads CAIRSPGQSLTEAFF. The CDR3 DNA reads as TGTGCCATCAGAAGCCCGGGACAGTCCCTCACTGAAGCTTTCTTT.

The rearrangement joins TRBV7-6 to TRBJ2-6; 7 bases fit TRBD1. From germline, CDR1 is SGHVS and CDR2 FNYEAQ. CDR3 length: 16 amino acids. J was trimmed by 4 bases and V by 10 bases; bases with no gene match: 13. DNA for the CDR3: TGTGCCATCCGAGCCAGGGGGTTGTCGGGGGCCAACGTCCTGACTTTC. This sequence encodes CAIRARGLSGANVLTF.

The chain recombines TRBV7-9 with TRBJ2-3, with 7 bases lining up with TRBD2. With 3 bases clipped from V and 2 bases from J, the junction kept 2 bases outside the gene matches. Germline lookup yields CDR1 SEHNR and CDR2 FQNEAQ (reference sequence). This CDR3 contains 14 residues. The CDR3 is CASSFAGDTDTQYF. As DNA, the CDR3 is TGTGCCAGCAGCTTTGCGGGAGACACAGATACGCAGTATTTT.

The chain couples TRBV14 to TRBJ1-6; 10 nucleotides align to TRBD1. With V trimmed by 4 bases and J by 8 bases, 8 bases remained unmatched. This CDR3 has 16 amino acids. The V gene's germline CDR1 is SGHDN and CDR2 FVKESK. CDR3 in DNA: TGTGCCAGCAGCCGGTTGACAGGGGGCGCAGATTCACCCCTCCACTTT. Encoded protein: CASSRLTGGADSPLHF.

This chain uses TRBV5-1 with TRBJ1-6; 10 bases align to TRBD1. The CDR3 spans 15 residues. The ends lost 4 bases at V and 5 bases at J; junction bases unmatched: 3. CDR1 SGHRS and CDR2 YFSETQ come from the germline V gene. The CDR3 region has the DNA TGCGCCAGCAGCCGGGGGACAGGGGATAATTCACCCCTCCACTTT. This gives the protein CASSRGTGDNSPLHF. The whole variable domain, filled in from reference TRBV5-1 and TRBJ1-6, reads KAGVTQTPRYLIKTRGQQVTLSCSPISGHRSVSWYQQTPGQGLQFLFEYFSETQRNKGNFPGRFSGRQFSNSRSEMNVSTLELGDSALYLCASSRGTGDNSPLHFGNGTRLTVT.

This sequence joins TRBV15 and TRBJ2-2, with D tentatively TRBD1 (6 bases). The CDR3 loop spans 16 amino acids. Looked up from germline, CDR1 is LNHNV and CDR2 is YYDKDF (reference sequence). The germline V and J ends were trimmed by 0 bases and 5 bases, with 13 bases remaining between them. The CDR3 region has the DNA TGTGCCACCAGCAGAGAGAACAGGGTTTCTACCGGGGAGCTGTTTTTT. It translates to CATSRENRVSTGELFF. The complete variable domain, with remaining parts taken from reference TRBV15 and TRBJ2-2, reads DAMVIQNPRYQVTQFGKPVTLSCSQTLNHNVMYWYQQKSSQAPKLLFHYYDKDFNNEADTPDNFQSRRPNTSFCFLDIRSPGLGDTAMYLCATSRENRVSTGELFFGEGSRLTVL.

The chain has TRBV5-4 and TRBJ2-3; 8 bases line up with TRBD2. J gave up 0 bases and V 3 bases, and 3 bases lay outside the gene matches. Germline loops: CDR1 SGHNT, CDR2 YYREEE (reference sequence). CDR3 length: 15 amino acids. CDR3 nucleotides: TGTGCCAGCAGCTCCGGGGGGGGTAGCACAGATACGCAGTATTTT. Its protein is CASSSGGGSTDTQYF.

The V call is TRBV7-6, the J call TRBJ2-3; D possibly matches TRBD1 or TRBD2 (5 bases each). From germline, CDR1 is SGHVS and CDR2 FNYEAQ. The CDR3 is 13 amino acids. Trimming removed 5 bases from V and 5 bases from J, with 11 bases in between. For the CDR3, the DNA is TGTGCCAGCAGCACCGGGACGGAAGATACGCAGTATTTT. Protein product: CASSTGTEDTQYF.

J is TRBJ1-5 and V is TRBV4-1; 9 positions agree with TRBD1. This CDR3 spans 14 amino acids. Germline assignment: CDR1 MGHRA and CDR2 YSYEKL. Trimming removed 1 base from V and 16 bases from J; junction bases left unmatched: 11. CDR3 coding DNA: TGCGCCAGCAGCCAAGTGGGGACAGGGCGCCCTGGTCATTTT. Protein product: CASSQVGTGRPGHF.

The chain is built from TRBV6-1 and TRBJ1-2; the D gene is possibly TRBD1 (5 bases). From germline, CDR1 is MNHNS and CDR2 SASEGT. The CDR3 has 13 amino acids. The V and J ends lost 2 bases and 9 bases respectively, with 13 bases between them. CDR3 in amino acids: CASSERGYISYTF. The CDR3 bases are TGTGCCAGCAGTGAACGGGGGTATATAAGCTACACCTTC.

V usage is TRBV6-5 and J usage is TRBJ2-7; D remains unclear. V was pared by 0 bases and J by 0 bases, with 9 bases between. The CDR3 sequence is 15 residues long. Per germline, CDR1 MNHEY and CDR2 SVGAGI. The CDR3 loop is CASSYSQAFSYEQYF. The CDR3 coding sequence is TGTGCCAGCAGTTACTCGCAGGCCTTCTCCTACGAGCAGTACTTC.

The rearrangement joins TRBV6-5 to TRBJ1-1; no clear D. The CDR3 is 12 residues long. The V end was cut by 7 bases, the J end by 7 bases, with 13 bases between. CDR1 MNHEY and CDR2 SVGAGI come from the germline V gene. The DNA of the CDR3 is TGTGCCAGCACCAACTGGGCCCGTGAAGCTTTCTTT. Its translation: CASTNWAREAFF.

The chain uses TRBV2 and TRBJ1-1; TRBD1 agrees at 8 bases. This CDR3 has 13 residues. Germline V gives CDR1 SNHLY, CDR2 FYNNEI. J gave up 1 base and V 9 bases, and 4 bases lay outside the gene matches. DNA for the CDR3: TGTGCCAGTGACAGGGGCGCGAACACTGAAGCTTTCTTT. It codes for CASDRGANTEAFF.

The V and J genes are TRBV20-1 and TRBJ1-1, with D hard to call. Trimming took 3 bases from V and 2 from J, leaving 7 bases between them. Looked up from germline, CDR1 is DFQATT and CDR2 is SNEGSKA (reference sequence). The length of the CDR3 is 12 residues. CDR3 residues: CSASNTNTEAFF. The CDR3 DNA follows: TGCAGTGCTAGTAACACAAACACTGAAGCTTTCTTT.

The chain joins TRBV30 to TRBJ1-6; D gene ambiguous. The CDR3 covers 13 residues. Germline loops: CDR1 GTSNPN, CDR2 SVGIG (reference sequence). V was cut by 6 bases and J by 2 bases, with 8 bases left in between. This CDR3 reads CACTGTYNSPLHF. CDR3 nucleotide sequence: TGTGCCTGCACGGGGACCTATAATTCACCCCTCCACTTT.

Here the CDR3 DNA reads TGTGCCAGCGGGCGGTTACCCTACGAGCAGTACTTC. Its translation: CASGRLPYEQYF. This chain uses TRBV6-5 with TRBJ2-7; D is undetermined. This CDR3 is 12 amino acids long. Trimming pared 8 bases from V and 2 bases from J, leaving 10 bases between. Germline V gene sequence: CDR1 MNHEY, CDR2 SVGAGI.

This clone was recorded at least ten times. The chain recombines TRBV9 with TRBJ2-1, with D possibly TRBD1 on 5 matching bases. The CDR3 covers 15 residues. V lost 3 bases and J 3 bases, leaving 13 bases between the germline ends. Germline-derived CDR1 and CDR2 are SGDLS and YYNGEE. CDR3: CASSGRENNYNEQFF. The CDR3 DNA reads TGTGCCAGCAGCGGCAGGGAAAATAACTACAATGAGCAGTTCTTC.

The CDR3 DNA is TGTGCCAGCAGTCAACTCCGGGGCACTGAAGCTTTCTTT. This encodes CASSQLRGTEAFF. The chain recombines TRBV12-3 or TRBV12-4 with TRBJ1-1; D is undetermined. Deletions cut 5 bases from V and 4 bases from J, with 11 bases between. The CDR3 is 13 amino acids.

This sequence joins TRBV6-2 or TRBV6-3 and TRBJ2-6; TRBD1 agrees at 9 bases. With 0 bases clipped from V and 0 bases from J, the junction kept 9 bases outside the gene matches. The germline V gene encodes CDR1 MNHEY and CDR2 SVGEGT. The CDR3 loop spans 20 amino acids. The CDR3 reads CASSYSKIGTGSSGANVLTF. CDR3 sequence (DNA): TGTGCCAGCAGTTACTCGAAAATAGGGACAGGGAGCTCTGGGGCCAACGTCCTGACTTTC.